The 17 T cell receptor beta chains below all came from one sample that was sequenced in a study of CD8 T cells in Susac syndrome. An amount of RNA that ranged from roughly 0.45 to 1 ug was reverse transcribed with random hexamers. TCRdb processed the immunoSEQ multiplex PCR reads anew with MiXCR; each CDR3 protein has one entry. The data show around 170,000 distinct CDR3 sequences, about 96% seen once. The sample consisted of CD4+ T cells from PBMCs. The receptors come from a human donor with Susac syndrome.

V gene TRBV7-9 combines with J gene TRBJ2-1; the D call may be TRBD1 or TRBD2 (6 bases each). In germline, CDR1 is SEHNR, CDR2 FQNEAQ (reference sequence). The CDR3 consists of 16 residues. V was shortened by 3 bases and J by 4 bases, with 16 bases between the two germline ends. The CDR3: CASSLYRVGGYNEQFF. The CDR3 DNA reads TGTGCCAGCAGCTTGTACAGGGTCGGAGGGTACAATGAGCAGTTCTTC.

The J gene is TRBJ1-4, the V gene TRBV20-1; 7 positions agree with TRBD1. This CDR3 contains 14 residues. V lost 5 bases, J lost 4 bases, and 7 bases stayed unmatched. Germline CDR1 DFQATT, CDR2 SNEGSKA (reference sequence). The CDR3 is CSALWTGGNEKLFF. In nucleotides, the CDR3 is TGCAGTGCTCTCTGGACAGGTGGTAATGAAAAACTGTTTTTT.

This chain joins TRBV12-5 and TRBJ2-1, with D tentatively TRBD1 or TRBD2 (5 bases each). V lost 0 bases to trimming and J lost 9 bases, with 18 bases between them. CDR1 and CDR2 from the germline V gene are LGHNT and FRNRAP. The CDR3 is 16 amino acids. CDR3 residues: CASGLVGTRDRREQFF. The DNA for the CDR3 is TGTGCTAGTGGTTTGGTAGGGACCAGGGATCGACGTGAGCAGTTCTTC.

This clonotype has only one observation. The CDR3 bases are TGTGCCAGCAGTCCCCCGGGAGCGGGAGGGCCCAACGAGCAGTACTTC. Protein: CASSPPGAGGPNEQYF. The chain has TRBV12-3 or TRBV12-4 and TRBJ2-7; 10 positions match TRBD2. The CDR3 runs to 16 residues. J gave up 5 bases and V 5 bases, and 12 bases lay outside the gene matches.

The CDR3 coding sequence is TGTGCCAGCAGCTTAGCGCCAGGACATACGCAGTATTTT. Its protein product is CASSLAPGHTQYF. This sequence joins TRBV7-2 and TRBJ2-3; no clear D. CDR3 length: 13 amino acids. Per germline, CDR1 SGHTA and CDR2 FQGNSA. The V end lost 0 bases, the J end lost 7 bases, and 8 bases lay between the germline ends.

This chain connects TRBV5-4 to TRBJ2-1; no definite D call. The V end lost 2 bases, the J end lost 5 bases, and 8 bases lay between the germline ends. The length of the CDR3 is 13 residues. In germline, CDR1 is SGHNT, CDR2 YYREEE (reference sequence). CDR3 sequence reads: CASSFGRDNEQFF. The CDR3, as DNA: TGTGCCAGCAGCTTCGGGCGCGACAATGAGCAGTTCTTC.

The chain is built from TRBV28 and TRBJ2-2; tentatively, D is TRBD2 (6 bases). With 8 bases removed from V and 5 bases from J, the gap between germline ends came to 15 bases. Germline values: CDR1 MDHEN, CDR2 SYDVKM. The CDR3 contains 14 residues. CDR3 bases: TGTGCCAGCCTTGCGGGGACCCGGACCGGGGAGCTGTTTTTT. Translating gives CASLAGTRTGELFF.

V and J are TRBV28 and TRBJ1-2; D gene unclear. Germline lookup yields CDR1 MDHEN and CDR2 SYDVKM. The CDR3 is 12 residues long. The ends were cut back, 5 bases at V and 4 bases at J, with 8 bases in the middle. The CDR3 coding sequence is TGTGCCAGCAGTCCCGCCCTCTATGGCTACACCTTC. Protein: CASSPALYGYTF.

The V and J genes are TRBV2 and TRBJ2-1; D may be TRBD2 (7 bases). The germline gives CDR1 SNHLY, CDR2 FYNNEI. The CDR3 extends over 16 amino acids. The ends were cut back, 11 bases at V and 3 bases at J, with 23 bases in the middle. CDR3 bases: TGTGCCTCAAAAGGATGGCGGGGGCAGGACTACAATGAGCAGTTCTTC. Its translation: CASKGWRGQDYNEQFF.

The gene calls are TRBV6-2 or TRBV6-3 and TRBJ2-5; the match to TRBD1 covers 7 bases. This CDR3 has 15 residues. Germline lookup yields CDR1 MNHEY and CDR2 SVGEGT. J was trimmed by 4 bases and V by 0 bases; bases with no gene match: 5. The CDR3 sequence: CASSYSYRGGETQYF. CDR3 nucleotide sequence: TGTGCCAGCAGTTACTCCTACAGGGGTGGAGAGACCCAGTACTTC.

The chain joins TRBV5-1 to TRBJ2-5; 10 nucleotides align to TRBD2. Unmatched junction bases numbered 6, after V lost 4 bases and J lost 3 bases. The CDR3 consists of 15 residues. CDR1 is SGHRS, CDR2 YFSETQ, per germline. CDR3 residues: CASSAQRGGKETQYF. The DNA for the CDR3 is TGCGCCAGCAGCGCCCAGCGGGGGGGGAAAGAGACCCAGTACTTC.

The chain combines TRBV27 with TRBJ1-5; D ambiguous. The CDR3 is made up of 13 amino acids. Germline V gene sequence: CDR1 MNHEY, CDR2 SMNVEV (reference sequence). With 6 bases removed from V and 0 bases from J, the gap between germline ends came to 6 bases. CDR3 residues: CASREYSNQPQHF. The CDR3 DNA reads TGTGCCAGCAGGGAATATAGCAATCAGCCCCAGCATTTT.

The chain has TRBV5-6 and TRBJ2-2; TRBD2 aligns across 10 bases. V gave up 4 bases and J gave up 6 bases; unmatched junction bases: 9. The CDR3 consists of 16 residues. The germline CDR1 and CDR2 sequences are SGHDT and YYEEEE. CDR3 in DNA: TGTGCCAGCAGCCTGCCGGGACTAGCGACAGCCGGGGAGCTGTTTTTT. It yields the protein CASSLPGLATAGELFF.

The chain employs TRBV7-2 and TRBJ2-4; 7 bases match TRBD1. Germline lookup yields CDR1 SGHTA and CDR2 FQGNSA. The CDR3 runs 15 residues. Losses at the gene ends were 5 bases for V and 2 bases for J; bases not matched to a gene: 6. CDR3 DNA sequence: TGTGCCAGCAGCGCCCAGGGGGAGACCAAAAACATTCAGTACTTC. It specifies CASSAQGETKNIQYF.

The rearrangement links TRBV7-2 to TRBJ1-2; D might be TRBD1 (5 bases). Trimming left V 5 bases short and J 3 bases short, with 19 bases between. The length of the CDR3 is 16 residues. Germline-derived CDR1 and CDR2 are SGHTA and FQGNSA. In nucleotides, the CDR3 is TGTGCCAGCAGCCCCAACGCGGCAGGGAGGTACTATGGCTACACCTTC. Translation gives CASSPNAAGRYYGYTF.

The CDR3 protein is CASSIVGQVNQPQHF. For the CDR3, the DNA is TGTGCCAGTAGTATAGTAGGGCAGGTCAATCAGCCCCAGCATTTT. The chain is built from TRBV19 and TRBJ1-5; unclear D gene. The CDR3 is made up of 15 amino acids. Germline CDR1 and CDR2: LNHDA and SQIVND (reference sequence). V shed 1 base and J shed 3 bases, with 10 bases lying between them.

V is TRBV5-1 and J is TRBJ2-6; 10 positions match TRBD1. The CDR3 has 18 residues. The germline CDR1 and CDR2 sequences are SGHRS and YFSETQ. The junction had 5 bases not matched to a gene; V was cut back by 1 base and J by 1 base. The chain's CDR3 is CASSLLRQGASGANVLTF. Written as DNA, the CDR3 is TGCGCCAGCAGCTTGTTGAGACAGGGGGCTTCTGGGGCCAACGTCCTGACTTTC.